This TCR beta chain was sequenced during a study of radiotherapy plus CTLA-4 blockade in lung cancer. The CDR3 is 15 amino acids. J lost 4 bases, V lost 3 bases, and 4 bases had no gene match. Germline loops: CDR1 SGHAT, CDR2 FQNNGV. Profiled with immunoSEQ multiplex PCR; TCRdb holds only in-frame clones, not every one. This table has about 70,000 clones, less than 85% appearing once. The chain couples TRBV11-2 to TRBJ1-3, with 9 bases identical to TRBD1. The sequencing here drew on peripheral blood, taken from a patient treated with radiotherapy plus ipilimumab. This sequence originates from a human donor with non-small cell lung cancer whose response to radiotherapy plus ipilimumab could not be evaluated. Some clones in this sample may be carry-over from other donors' samples. The CDR3: CASSFDRGNGNTIYF. The CDR3 region has the DNA TGTGCCAGCAGCTTTGACAGGGGGAACGGAAACACCATATATTTT.